The 7 T cell receptor beta chains below come from one sample, sequenced in a study of OX40 agonist ivuxolimab in advanced cancers. Assay used: immunoSEQ multiplex PCR; TCRdb lists only in-frame clones, some missing. The repertoire holds about 73,000 clones, 70% to 90% seen once, with roughly 7.3% in the top ten. The sample here was CD4+ or CD8+ T cells sorted from blood, taken in a trial of the OX40 agonist ivuxolimab. These receptors were obtained from an adult with an advanced solid tumor such as melanoma, head and neck, liver or kidney cancer.

V is TRBV28 and J is TRBJ2-3; no definite D call. Trimming cost V 3 bases and J 8 bases, with 24 bases left between them. The CDR3 covers 17 residues. Germline V lookup: CDR1 MDHEN, CDR2 SYDVKM. CDR3 sequence: CASSFPRASLTLGTQYF. CDR3 coding DNA: TGTGCCAGCAGTTTTCCACGGGCCTCTCTGACCCTGGGTACGCAGTATTTT.

This clone came up a few times. This sequence joins TRBV14 and TRBJ1-2; D gene unclear. The germline CDR1 and CDR2 sequences are SGHDN and FVKESK. The CDR3 sequence is 17 residues long. Trimming took 0 bases from V and 4 from J, leaving 18 bases between them. CDR3 DNA sequence: TGTGCCAGCAGCCAAGATCGCATGGATAGGGCTCTCTATGGCTACACCTTC. As protein: CASSQDRMDRALYGYTF.

This clone was observed a few times. The rearrangement uses TRBV30 and TRBJ1-3; D unresolved. The V end was cut by 0 bases, the J end by 2 bases, with 5 bases between. Germline V CDR1 and CDR2: GTSNPN, SVGIG (reference sequence). The length of the CDR3 is 13 residues. CDR3 sequence: CAWSVIAGNTIYF. Written as DNA, the CDR3 is TGTGCCTGGAGTGTAATAGCTGGAAACACCATATATTTT.

The gene calls are TRBV29-1 and TRBJ2-3, with a possible D match to TRBD1 (5 bases). Germline-derived CDR1 and CDR2 are SQVTM and ANQGSEA. The CDR3 covers 14 residues. V was shortened by 6 bases and J by 4 bases, with 17 bases between the two germline ends. The chain's CDR3 is CSVRSRQGADTQYF. CDR3 sequence (DNA): TGCAGCGTGAGGTCTCGGCAGGGCGCAGATACGCAGTATTTT.

V gene TRBV5-5 combines with J gene TRBJ2-7; the D gene is possibly TRBD2 (5 bases). The CDR3 contains 14 residues. Germline V lookup: CDR1 SGHKS, CDR2 YYEKEE (reference sequence). Trimming took off 2 bases at V and 0 bases at J, with 9 bases between the two ends. The CDR3 region is CASSLVGSSYEQYF. CDR3 sequence (DNA): TGTGCCAGCAGCTTAGTAGGGAGCTCCTACGAGCAGTACTTC.

This clone was counted only a few times. In DNA form, the CDR3 reads TGTGCCAGCAGCTTAGGTGGGCTAGGGGGAAACTACAATGAGCAGTTCTTC. Translation: CASSLGGLGGNYNEQFF. V and J are TRBV13 and TRBJ2-1, with D perhaps matching TRBD1 (6 bases). V lost 0 bases to trimming and J lost 3 bases, with 15 bases between them. There are 17 residues in the CDR3. Per the germline V gene, CDR1 is PRHDT and CDR2 is FYEKMQ (reference sequence).

The rearrangement joins TRBV6-5 to TRBJ1-2; D is ambiguous. The CDR3 length is 12 residues. Germline CDR1 and CDR2: MNHEY and SVGAGI. V lost 2 bases, J lost 3 bases, and 4 bases lay in between. CDR3 loop: CASSYGDYGYTF. The CDR3 nucleotides read TGTGCCAGCAGTTACGGGGACTATGGCTACACCTTC.